This paragraph covers one TCR beta chain sequence. Germline V gene sequence: CDR1 SNHLY, CDR2 FYNNEI. Trimming took 3 bases from V and 5 from J, leaving 11 bases between them. The CDR3 loop spans 13 amino acids. The data belong to a study of radiotherapy plus CTLA-4 blockade in lung cancer. Sequenced by immunoSEQ multiplex PCR; TCRdb stores in-frame clones only, minus some. This table holds 42,000 or so clones, 75% to 80% found once. The chain combines TRBV2 with TRBJ2-7, with D possibly being TRBD1 (5 bases). The receptor's source is a human donor with non-small cell lung cancer that progressed on radiotherapy plus ipilimumab. This specimen consisted of peripheral blood, obtained from a patient treated with radiotherapy plus ipilimumab. The CDR3 sequence: CASSDRQIDEQYF. In DNA, the CDR3 is TGTGCCAGCAGTGACAGACAGATCGACGAGCAGTACTTC.